The clone carrying this TCR beta chain turned up a few times. CDR1 and CDR2 from the germline V gene are KGHSH and LQKENI. The CDR3 sequence is 12 residues long. The V and J ends lost 2 bases and 8 bases respectively, with 8 bases between them. The source of the sample is a study of T-cell memory formation after mild COVID-19. Across the study: Largely, the TCR clusters proved donor specific.

TCRdb reanalysed the 5' RACE reads using MiXCR and keeps one entry per CDR3 protein. The sample records roughly 600,000 distinct CDR3 sequences, 18% being singletons. Sequences were obtained from PBMCs or a T cell subset sorted from them (not recorded which). The origin of this receptor is an adult woman who had mild COVID-19 (a few samples of this study predate the infection). Cell type and time point are not known. This sequence joins TRBV18 and TRBJ2-3; D unresolved. CDR3 in amino acids: CASSPEVGTQYF. Here the CDR3 DNA reads TGTGCCAGCTCACCAGAAGTGGGTACGCAGTATTTT.